The present T cell receptor beta chain was sequenced within a study of quantifying T cell responses using KT2 cells. In the study overall: TCR alpha and beta constant-region primers primed reverse transcription of RNA. Findings and limits, study-wide: KT2 sequence counts showed saturation when very many KT2 cells were spiked in.

A few counts support this clonotype. What it recognizes is unknown. Germline-derived CDR1 and CDR2 are LNHDA and SQIVND (reference sequence). The CDR3 is made up of 14 amino acids. The ends were cut back, 4 bases at V and 4 bases at J, with 13 bases in the middle. A single-stranded UMI oligo with SP2 sequence was ligated to cDNA 3' ends. An equimolar mix of RC1.1 and RC1.2 primed the beta chain across TRBC1 and TRBC2. One entry per CDR3 protein, called by TCRdb with MiXCR from the UMI-ligation and nested PCR reads. Found here are around 35,000 distinct CDR3 sequences, 10% of them singletons; the top ten hold roughly 10%.

Sequencing used PBMCs spiked with cells of the T cell clone KT2. The V and J genes are TRBV19 and TRBJ1-2; weak D call: TRBD1 (5 bases). This receptor was taken from a human donor. CDR3: CASSTPGRTYGYTF. CDR3 bases: TGTGCCAGTAGTACACCGGGACGGACCTATGGCTACACCTTC.